The clone carrying this T cell receptor (beta chain) appeared a few times. Its antigen is still unknown. This sample was included in a study of identical twins. With 2 bases removed from V and 4 bases from J, the gap between germline ends came to 14 bases. The germline V gene has CDR1 SQVTM and CDR2 ANQGSEA. The CDR3 extends over 14 amino acids. It was template switching that added a universal primer site, and there were unique molecular identifiers on the cDNA. From the 5' RACE reads, TCRdb called clonotypes with MiXCR, one entry per CDR3 protein. The profile covers roughly 350,000 distinct CDR3 sequences, with roughly an eighth appearing a single time and more than 6% taken by the ten largest. Study-level findings and limits: With abundant cord blood beta clonotypes, insertions were fewer; memory repertoires showed no such pattern. The authors drew conclusions from cross-sectional statistical analysis rather than following the same donors.

The data were also submitted as part of a second study, on yellow fever vaccine responses in identical twins.

Sequenced: CD8+ T cells sorted from blood. The clonotype originates from a woman under 30 in good health. The rearrangement links TRBV29-1 to TRBJ1-1; a weak D match, TRBD1 (5 bases). The CDR3 region has the DNA TGCAGCGTTGAAATTTCCCGGGGCGTCACTGAAGCTTTCTTT. Its protein product is CSVEISRGVTEAFF. Filled out from reference TRBV29-1 and TRBJ1-1, the complete variable domain reads SAVISQKPSRDICQRGTSLTIQCQVDSQVTMMFWYRQQPGQSLTLIATANQGSEATYESGFVIDKFPISRPNLTFSTLTVSNMSPEDSSIYLCSVEISRGVTEAFFGQGTRLTVV.